This T cell receptor beta chain is drawn from a study of blood T cell repertoires in COVID-19. Trimming removed 3 bases from V and 7 bases from J, with 9 bases in between. The CDR3 runs to 11 residues. Germline CDR1 and CDR2: SQVTM and ANQGSEA. Participants' own reports of clinical history determined their cohort assignment. The method was immunoSEQ multiplex PCR; TCRdb's version includes in-frame clones alone and lacks a portion of them. The top ten clones hold roughly 2.8% of a sample with 300,000 or so clones, approximately 89% of them seen once. The receptor was isolated from a woman in her forties or fifties who had been exposed to COVID-19. This sequence joins TRBV29-1 and TRBJ1-2; D gene uncertain. The sequenced sample consisted of PBMCs or T cells enriched from blood (not recorded which). CDR3 bases: TGCAGCGTTGAGGAGGGCGGTGGCTACACCTTC. Amino acids: CSVEEGGGYTF.